This TCR beta chain was captured in a study of blood T cell repertoires in COVID-19. Across the whole study: In each case, the material was cDNA or gDNA derived from T cells, B-cell-depleted T cells, or PBMCs.

Deletions cut 3 bases from V and 1 base from J, with 6 bases between. There are 13 residues in the CDR3. Germline CDR1 is ENHRY and CDR2 is SYGVKD. Sequenced by immunoSEQ multiplex PCR; TCRdb stores in-frame clones only, minus some. Of tens of thousands of clones in the sample, 88% were seen once. This chain uses TRBV10-3 with TRBJ1-1; D is uncertain. Sequenced sample: peripheral blood. This receptor was taken from a human donor in a cohort sampled during active COVID-19. For the CDR3, the DNA is TGTGCCATCAGTGATAATTCGAACACTGAAGCTTTCTTT. Residues: CAISDNSNTEAFF.